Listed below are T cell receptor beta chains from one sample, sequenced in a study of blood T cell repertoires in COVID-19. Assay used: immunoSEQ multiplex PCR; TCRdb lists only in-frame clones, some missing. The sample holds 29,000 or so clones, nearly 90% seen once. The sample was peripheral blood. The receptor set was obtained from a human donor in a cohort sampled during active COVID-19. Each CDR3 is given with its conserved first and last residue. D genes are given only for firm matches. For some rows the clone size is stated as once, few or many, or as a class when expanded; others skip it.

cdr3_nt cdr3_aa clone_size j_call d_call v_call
TGTGCCATCAGTGAGGGAGAATTTTACAATGAGCAGTTCTTC CAISEGEFYNEQFF - TRBJ2-1 - TRBV10-3
TGTGCCAGTAGCCCCGAGGGACTAGCGGGGGGGCCGATCACCGGGGAGCTGTTTTTT CASSPEGLAGGPITGELFF - TRBJ2-2 TRBD2 TRBV19
TGTGCCAGCAGCCTGAGTGAAGGAGCTAGCACAGATACGCAGTATTTT CASSLSEGASTDTQYF - TRBJ2-3 - TRBV5-6
TGTGCCAGCAGCCAGACAGCAAAACTGTTTTTT CASSQTAKLFF - TRBJ1-4 - TRBV2
TGTGCCAGTAGTATAGGACAGGGGTCGGGCGAGCAGTACTTC CASSIGQGSGEQYF - TRBJ2-7 TRBD1 TRBV19
TGTGCCAGCAGTCCGCGACAGCACGAGCAGTACTTC CASSPRQHEQYF - TRBJ2-7 - TRBV12-3/TRBV12-4
TGTGCCTGGAGTGTAGCGGGGACAAGCTCCTACGAGCAGTACTTC CAWSVAGTSSYEQYF - TRBJ2-7 - TRBV30
TGTGCCAGCAGCGTGGGCAGTACGTACTCTGGGGCCAACGTCCTGACTTTC CASSVGSTYSGANVLTF - TRBJ2-6 - TRBV9
TGTGCCAGCAGCCAAGGGATAGGTGGGAGAAAAGAGACCCAGTACTTC CASSQGIGGRKETQYF - TRBJ2-5 - TRBV14
TGTGCCAGCTCACCGGGGACAGGACGCGAGCAGTACTTC CASSPGTGREQYF once TRBJ2-7 TRBD1 TRBV18
TGTGCCAGCAGCCGGACAGGGAATTCACCCCTCCACTTT CASSRTGNSPLHF - TRBJ1-6 TRBD1 TRBV7-2
TGTGCCAGCAGGGAGGGGGAAAAACTGTTTTTT CASREGEKLFF - TRBJ1-4 - TRBV6-5
TGTGCCAGCAGTGCAACCGGGACTAGAGGCACAGATACGCAGTATTTT CASSATGTRGTDTQYF - TRBJ2-3 TRBD2 TRBV6-1
TGTGCCTGGAGACTAGCCGGGAGTAGCGGGGAGCTGTTTTTT CAWRLAGSSGELFF - TRBJ2-2 - TRBV30
TGCGCCAGCAGCGGAAAGGTGGACAGGGAACGCACAGATACGCAGTATTTT CASSGKVDRERTDTQYF - TRBJ2-3 TRBD1 TRBV4-1
TGTGCCAGTAGTATCCGGCAGGGCGGCGGGGAGCTGTTTTTT CASSIRQGGGELFF - TRBJ2-2 - TRBV19
TGTGCCAGCAGCCCCCTTGGGGGGGCAGGGACCCTCCACTTT CASSPLGGAGTLHF - TRBJ1-6 - TRBV14
TGCGCCAGCAGCCGGCAGGGGAAAGATCAGCCCCAGCATTTT CASSRQGKDQPQHF - TRBJ1-5 - TRBV4-1
TGTGCCAGCGGCTTTAGCGGGGGCCCCAGTGATGAGCAGTTCTTC CASGFSGGPSDEQFF - TRBJ2-1 TRBD2 TRBV9
TGTGCCAGCTCACATACAGGGGACAGGACTAATGAAAAACTGTTTTTT CASSHTGDRTNEKLFF once TRBJ1-4 TRBD1 TRBV18
TGCGCCAGCAGCTTGGGACAGGGCCTGAACAATGAGCAGTTCTTC CASSLGQGLNNEQFF few TRBJ2-1 TRBD1 TRBV5-1
TGTGCCAGCAGTTTTAGGCAGGGTCAGGGCTACACCTTC CASSFRQGQGYTF - TRBJ1-2 - TRBV28
TGTGCCAGCAGCTCCCAGGGTTACGGGGCCAACGTCCTGACTTTC CASSSQGYGANVLTF - TRBJ2-6 - TRBV7-9
TGTGCCAGCAGCAATGGGGGGCAAGAGACCCAGTACTTC CASSNGGQETQYF - TRBJ2-5 - TRBV7-9
TGTGCCTGGAGGGGAGCTGGAAACACCATATATTTT CAWRGAGNTIYF - TRBJ1-3 - TRBV30
TGTGCCAGCTCACCGGGACAGGGGACGGAAACCCAGTACTTC CASSPGQGTETQYF - TRBJ2-5 TRBD1 TRBV18
TGCGCCAGCAGTGATGACAGGGGCAACATTCAGTACTTC CASSDDRGNIQYF - TRBJ2-4 TRBD1 TRBV4-1
TGTGCCAGCAGCTTACTAGCGGGAGCTAGCACAGATACGCAGTATTTT CASSLLAGASTDTQYF - TRBJ2-3 TRBD2 TRBV27
TGTGCCAGCAGTTTAAGTAGCGGAAGCACAGATACGCAGTATTTT CASSLSSGSTDTQYF - TRBJ2-3 - TRBV27
TGTGCCAGCAGGGCGACTAGCGGGGGGGCTGAAACGCAGTATTTT CASRATSGGAETQYF - TRBJ2-3 TRBD2 TRBV2
TGTGCCAGCAGCTTATTAGCGGGGGGGACGGAGACCCAGTACTTC CASSLLAGGTETQYF - TRBJ2-5 TRBD2 TRBV27
TGCGCCAGCAGCCAAGACGGCCAGGGCAATCAGCCCCAGCATTTT CASSQDGQGNQPQHF - TRBJ1-5 - TRBV4-3
TGTGCCAGCAGCGTAGGGCCCTCGGGGAAGGGGAACACTGAAGCTTTCTTT CASSVGPSGKGNTEAFF - TRBJ1-1 - TRBV9
TGCGCCAGCAGCCCAAATACACTGACTAGCGGGGGCCACTACGAGCAGTACTTC CASSPNTLTSGGHYEQYF - TRBJ2-7 TRBD2 TRBV5-1
TGCAGCGTTGAAGACAGGACTAGCGGGGGTCCTAGAGCCGGGGAGCTGTTTTTT CSVEDRTSGGPRAGELFF - TRBJ2-2 TRBD2 TRBV29-1
TGCAGCGTCGTCACAGGTGGTAATGAAAAACTGTTTTTT CSVVTGGNEKLFF - TRBJ1-4 - TRBV29-1
TGTGCCAGTAGGAGAACAGTGGGTGAGGGGGAGCTGTTTTTT CASRRTVGEGELFF - TRBJ2-2 - TRBV19
TGTGCCAGCAGTGAAGCGGCGGGGGGTATAGACGAGCAGTACTTC CASSEAAGGIDEQYF - TRBJ2-7 TRBD2 TRBV2
TGCGCCAGCAGCCCTCGGGAGGAGCAGTACTTC CASSPREEQYF medium-sized TRBJ2-7 - TRBV10-2
TGTGCCAGCAGCCCGGGACAGGTCAACACCGGGGAGCTGTTTTTT CASSPGQVNTGELFF - TRBJ2-2 TRBD1 TRBV7-2
TGCAGTGCTAGAGATCGTGAAAAACTGTTTTTT CSARDREKLFF - TRBJ1-4 - TRBV20-1
TGTGCCAGCAGCCCTTTTAGCGGGGGCCCCACAGATACGCAGTATTTT CASSPFSGGPTDTQYF - TRBJ2-3 TRBD2 TRBV7-9
TGTGCCAGCAGCACCTACAGGGGTGGCAATCAGCCCCAGCATTTT CASSTYRGGNQPQHF - TRBJ1-5 TRBD1 TRBV5-5
TGTGCCAGCAGTGATGTGTCAGGGAGGGGCTATGGCTACACCTTC CASSDVSGRGYGYTF - TRBJ1-2 - TRBV2
TGTGCCAGCAGTTACTCGTGGCAGAACACTGAAGCTTTCTTT CASSYSWQNTEAFF - TRBJ1-1 - TRBV6-5
TGTGCCAGCAGCGTAGGCGGTGGGACCGGGGAGCTGTTTTTT CASSVGGGTGELFF - TRBJ2-2 - TRBV9
TGTGCCAGCAGCGCTTGGGGAGGGGTTGGCATTCAGTACTTC CASSAWGGVGIQYF - TRBJ2-4 TRBD2 TRBV14